The 13 T cell receptor beta chains in this list originate from one sample, sequenced in a study of T cells in Graves' hyperthyroidism and ophthalmopathy. The investigators amplified TCR beta CDR3 regions from RNA transcripts. A first-round RT-PCR of the TCR CDR3 used the HTBI primer set. TCRdb independently ran MiXCR on the multiplex PCR reads; one entry per CDR3 protein. This sample has 600,000 or so distinct CDR3 sequences, with around 16% found just once. Material: blood. These receptors all come from a woman aged 30 to 39 with Graves' hyperthyroidism.

This clonotype was recorded many times. The chain has TRBV3-1 and TRBJ2-1, with a weak D call TRBD1 (5 bases). Trimming pared 7 bases from V and 10 bases from J, leaving 20 bases between. CDR3 length: 14 amino acids. CDR1 is LGHDT, CDR2 YNNKEL, per germline (reference sequence). CDR3 residues: CASTQGVGPGEQFF. The CDR3, as DNA: TGTGCCAGCACTCAGGGTGTGGGGCCTGGCGAGCAGTTCTTC.

There are many counts of this clonotype. V gene TRBV28 combines with J gene TRBJ2-7; tentative D call: TRBD2 (6 bases). CDR1 is MDHEN and CDR2 is SYDVKM in the germline V gene. V shed 5 bases and J shed 5 bases, with 19 bases lying between them. This CDR3 has 15 amino acids. The DNA of the CDR3 is TGTGCCAGCAGTAGCGCGGGGACGGACGGAGACGAGCAGTACTTC. This gives the protein CASSSAGTDGDEQYF.

The V gene is TRBV6-1, the J gene TRBJ1-5, with 9 bases aligning to TRBD1. This CDR3 comprises 15 residues. The germline CDR1 and CDR2 sequences are MNHNS and SASEGT. The trim removed 4 bases at V and 4 bases at J, leaving 5 bases unmatched. The CDR3 DNA reads as TGTGCCAGCAGTGTCCGGACAGGGGAGAATCAGCCCCAGCATTTT. Its translation: CASSVRTGENQPQHF.

This clonotype has at least ten counts. This chain joins TRBV28 and TRBJ1-2; D unclear. V gave up 6 bases and J gave up 8 bases, with 13 bases separating them. The length of the CDR3 is 12 residues. Germline V gene data show CDR1 as MDHEN and CDR2 as SYDVKM. The CDR3 loop is CASSPPRRGYTF. Written as DNA, the CDR3 is TGTGCCAGCAGCCCCCCCAGGAGGGGCTACACCTTC.

V and J are TRBV29-1 and TRBJ2-5; the D gene is possibly TRBD1 (5 bases). The germline gives CDR1 SQVTM, CDR2 ANQGSEA. Trimming removed 3 bases from V and 2 bases from J, with 7 bases in between. This CDR3 has 12 residues. The CDR3 coding sequence is TGCAGCGTTGACGACAGACAAGAGACCCAGTACTTC. Its translation is CSVDDRQETQYF.

The rearrangement uses TRBV29-1 and TRBJ2-7, with 8 positions matching TRBD1. Germline V gene lookup returns CDR1 SQVTM and CDR2 ANQGSEA. The V and J ends lost 5 bases and 5 bases, in that order; junction bases with no gene match: 11. The CDR3 runs 14 residues. CDR3 coding DNA: TGCAGCGTTCAGTTCCCGACAGGGGCAGACGAGCAGTACTTC. It codes for CSVQFPTGADEQYF.

This rearrangement joins TRBV6-2 or TRBV6-3 to TRBJ1-2; D perhaps matches TRBD1 (5 bases). CDR1 and CDR2 (germline): MNHEY, SVGEGT. This CDR3 is built from 15 residues. The V end lost 0 bases, the J end lost 0 bases, and 8 bases lay between the germline ends. The CDR3 loop is CASSYSWTTNYGYTF. For the CDR3, the DNA is TGTGCCAGCAGTTACTCTTGGACAACTAACTATGGCTACACCTTC.

The table lists this clonotype with many counts. V usage is TRBV27 and J usage is TRBJ2-2; D gene ambiguous. Per the germline V gene, CDR1 is MNHEY and CDR2 is SMNVEV (reference sequence). The CDR3 length is 14 residues. The germline V and J ends were trimmed by 1 base and 8 bases, with 11 bases remaining between them. Here the CDR3 DNA reads TGTGCCAGCAGTTTATTCTCGACAACGGGGGAGCTGTTTTTT. Amino acids: CASSLFSTTGELFF.

J is TRBJ2-7 and V is TRBV5-1; D may be TRBD2 (5 bases). Germline lookup yields CDR1 SGHRS and CDR2 YFSETQ. Trimming removed 0 bases from V and 8 bases from J, with 21 bases in between. This CDR3 is 16 amino acids long. CDR3 in amino acids: CASSLVSASGTTKQYF. CDR3 nucleotides: TGCGCCAGCAGCTTGGTCTCCGCGAGCGGAACTACGAAGCAGTACTTC.

This clonotype was observed at least ten times. The chain uses TRBV27 and TRBJ2-7; D remains ambiguous. CDR1 is MNHEY, CDR2 SMNVEV, per germline (reference sequence). V was clipped by 2 bases and J by 7 bases, with 15 bases between them. The CDR3 totals 14 residues. This CDR3 is CASSLNRGLGEQYF. CDR3 sequence (DNA): TGTGCCAGCAGTTTAAACCGTGGCTTAGGGGAGCAGTACTTC.

This chain connects TRBV3-1 to TRBJ1-1; possible D gene TRBD1, 5 bases. Germline loops: CDR1 LGHDT, CDR2 YNNKEL (reference sequence). Deletions cut 3 bases from V and 6 bases from J, with 20 bases between. This CDR3 comprises 16 residues. The CDR3 protein is CASSQGRGTVKAEAFF. The CDR3 nucleotides read TGTGCCAGCAGCCAGGGCCGCGGGACGGTTAAGGCTGAAGCTTTCTTT. The complete variable domain, with remaining parts taken from reference TRBV3-1 and TRBJ1-1, reads DTAVSQTPKYLVTQMGNDKSIKCEQNLGHDTMYWYKQDSKKFLKIMFSYNNKELIINETVPNRFSPKSPDKAHLNLHINSLELGDSAVYFCASSQGRGTVKAEAFFGQGTRLTVV.

The chain uses TRBV19 and TRBJ1-5; a possible D gene is TRBD1 (5 bases). Germline loops: CDR1 LNHDA, CDR2 SQIVND (reference sequence). Deletions cut 3 bases from V and 2 bases from J, with 11 bases between. This CDR3 contains 15 residues. For the CDR3, the DNA is TGTGCCAGTAGTATTTGGGGACGGCGCAATCAGCCCCAGCATTTT. This translates into CASSIWGRRNQPQHF. The whole variable domain, remainder taken from reference TRBV19 and TRBJ1-5, is DGGITQSPKYLFRKEGQNVTLSCEQNLNHDAMYWYRQDPGQGLRLIYYSQIVNDFQKGDIAEGYSVSREKKESFPLTVTSAQKNPTAFYLCASSIWGRRNQPQHFGDGTRLSIL.

In this sample, this clonotype turned up many times. V usage is TRBV30 and J usage is TRBJ2-1; D is uncertain. There are 15 residues in the CDR3. CDR1 is GTSNPN and CDR2 is SVGIG in the germline V gene (reference sequence). The V gene lost 1 base and the J gene lost 5 bases, with 15 bases spanning the gap. CDR3 coding DNA: TGTGCCTGGAGTGGGCTAAGTTCACATAACAATGAGCAGTTCTTC. This translates into CAWSGLSSHNNEQFF.